These 17 T cell receptor beta chains were all obtained from the same sample, sequenced in a study of neurological immune-mediated disorders (dated 2019 in TCRdb). Receptors were amplified or captured by 5' RACE. Sequencing took place on an Illumina HiSeq 2500. TCRdb trimmed the raw reads at Q25, called clones with MiXCR and kept productive beta chains. Entries that share a CDR3 protein sequence are merged under the most common genes and DNA. For this sample the table gives about 33,000 distinct CDR3 sequences, of which 1.5% were detected only once. The ten largest clones capture roughly 8.7% of the sample. Sequenced input: PBMCs. The receptors shown here come from a woman younger than 45 with multiple sclerosis.

This clonotype was observed many times. This sequence joins TRBV20-1 and TRBJ2-1; 14 bases match TRBD2. The length of the CDR3 is 16 residues. Germline lookup yields CDR1 DFQATT and CDR2 SNEGSKA (reference sequence). Germline trimming cut 5 bases from V and 3 bases from J; bases unmatched to any gene: 6. CDR3 DNA: TGCAGTGCTGAGACTAGCGGGGGGGTTATCTACAATGAGCAGTTCTTC. As protein: CSAETSGGVIYNEQFF.

There are many counts of this clonotype. This chain connects TRBV4-1 to TRBJ2-7, with 7 bases fitting TRBD2. Germline CDR1 and CDR2: MGHRA and YSYEKL. CDR3 length equals 12 residues. With V trimmed by 0 bases and J by 7 bases, 0 bases remained unmatched. As DNA, the CDR3 is TGCGCCAGCAGCCAAGACGGGGGGGAGCAGTACTTC. Its translation: CASSQDGGEQYF.

This clonotype was observed many times. The V gene is TRBV7-9, the J gene TRBJ1-1; D not certain. The germline V and J ends were trimmed by 1 base and 1 base, with 4 bases remaining between them. The CDR3 length is 13 residues. The V gene's germline CDR1 is SEHNR and CDR2 FQNEAQ (reference sequence). The CDR3 region is CASSLVRNTEAFF. The CDR3 DNA is TGTGCCAGCAGCTTAGTCAGGAACACTGAAGCTTTCTTT.

This clonotype has more than one count but fewer than ten. The chain employs TRBV20-1 and TRBJ2-5; TRBD2 agrees at 7 bases. The CDR3 has 16 amino acids. Per the germline V gene, CDR1 is DFQATT and CDR2 is SNEGSKA (reference sequence). V was clipped by 0 bases and J by 4 bases; unmatched bases: 11. The CDR3 nucleotides are TGCAGTGCTAGAGATCGGGGCGGGGGATGGTTAGAGACCCAGTACTTC. It encodes CSARDRGGGWLETQYF.

At least ten counts were recorded for this clonotype. V usage is TRBV20-1 and J usage is TRBJ2-1; D gene uncertain. CDR1 DFQATT and CDR2 SNEGSKA come from the germline V gene (reference sequence). This CDR3 comprises 16 residues. Trimming removed 0 bases at V and 0 bases at J, with 12 bases between. CDR3 amino acids: CSARDLAESSYNEQFF. As DNA, the CDR3 is TGCAGTGCTAGAGACCTTGCGGAGAGCTCCTACAATGAGCAGTTCTTC.

This clonotype came up many times. CDR3 region: CSAIGRAIGSPDTQYF. Written as DNA, the CDR3 is TGCAGTGCAATAGGCAGGGCCATCGGCTCTCCAGATACGCAGTATTTT. The rearrangement links TRBV20-1 to TRBJ2-3; D is perhaps TRBD1 (5 bases). The CDR3 sequence is 16 residues long. Germline CDR1 reads DFQATT; CDR2 reads SNEGSKA (reference sequence). V lost 6 bases, J lost 4 bases, and 23 bases lay in between.

Comment on this clonotype: It may be a read error: a sequence one base away is much more abundant. The chain couples TRBV25-1 to TRBJ2-5, with 7 bases aligning to TRBD1. In germline, CDR1 is MGHDK, CDR2 SYGVNS. The CDR3 consists of 14 residues. The CDR3 protein is CASSDSTGLETKYF. CDR3 DNA sequence: TGTGCCAGCAGTGACTCGACAGGGTTGGAGACCAAGTACTTC.

A few counts support this clonotype. The J gene is TRBJ1-1, the V gene TRBV6-6; D is ambiguous. This CDR3 is 12 amino acids long. The V gene's germline CDR1 is MNHNY and CDR2 SVGAGI (reference sequence). V dropped 0 bases and J dropped 10 bases, with 9 bases sitting between them. The CDR3 spells CASSYSGSGAFF. DNA for the CDR3: TGTGCCAGCAGTTACTCCGGCAGTGGAGCTTTCTTT.

On this clonotype: The junction shows a germline mismatch at one end, possibly a read error. The chain has TRBV5-6 and TRBJ1-6, with 8 positions matching TRBD1. Germline V CDR1 and CDR2: SGHDT, YYEEEE. The CDR3 has 16 residues. Written as DNA, the CDR3 is TGTGCCACCAGCAGCGGGGGACAGGCACGAAATTCACCCCTCCACTTT. This gives the protein CATSSGGQARNSPLHF.

In its sample, this clonotype was seen many times. The chain has TRBV21-1 and TRBJ2-7. TRBV21-1 constitutes a pseudogene. CDR3 length equals 14 residues. The chain's CDR3 is CASSKDEVVGRQYF. In DNA form, the CDR3 reads TGTGCCAGCAGCAAAGATGAGGTCGTAGGTAGGCAGTACTTC.

In its sample, this clonotype was seen a few times. The chain recombines TRBV7-8 with TRBJ2-2; a possible D gene is TRBD1 (6 bases). CDR1 is SGHVS, CDR2 FQNEAQ, per germline. CDR3 length: 14 amino acids. V lost 5 bases and J 8 bases, leaving 15 bases between the germline ends. CDR3 coding DNA: TGTGCCAGCAGCCACCACAGGGTCGGTGGGGAGCTGTTTTTT. This codes for CASSHHRVGGELFF. The variable domain in full, completed from reference TRBV7-8 and TRBJ2-2, reads GAGVSQSPRYKVAKRGQDVALRCDPISGHVSLFWYQQALGQGPEFLTYFQNEAQLDKSGLPSDRFFAERPEGSVSTLKIQRTQQEDSAVYLCASSHHRVGGELFFGEGSRLTVL.

This clonotype has ten or more counts. Here the CDR3 DNA reads TGTGCCAGCTCCACTGCGGGACTAGCGGGAGGTGAGACCCAGTACTTC. Its protein product is CASSTAGLAGGETQYF. The chain carries TRBV18 and TRBJ2-5, with TRBD2 matching over 15 bases. V trimming: 6 bases; J trimming: 5 bases; junction bases outside the gene matches: 7. Looked up from germline, CDR1 is KGHSH and CDR2 is LQKENI. The CDR3 consists of 16 residues.

This clonotype was counted many times. V is TRBV20-1 and J is TRBJ2-2; TRBD2 matches at 11 bases. The trim removed 3 bases at V and 2 bases at J, leaving 5 bases unmatched. This CDR3 contains 16 residues. The V gene's germline CDR1 is DFQATT and CDR2 SNEGSKA (reference sequence). Here the CDR3 reads CSARGLADLNTGELFF. CDR3 bases: TGCAGTGCTAGGGGACTAGCGGATCTTAACACCGGGGAGCTGTTTTTT.

This clonotype was counted at least ten times. The chain joins TRBV12-3 or TRBV12-4 to TRBJ1-2, with D possibly TRBD1 on 6 matching bases. V was trimmed by 5 bases and J by 7 bases, leaving 11 bases between them. The CDR3 has 12 amino acids. The CDR3 here is CASSGTRLGYTF. In DNA, the CDR3 is TGTGCCAGCAGTGGGACACGACTTGGCTACACCTTC.

This clonotype is labeled as medium-sized (0.01 to 0.1%). The CDR3 DNA is TGCAGCGTTGACCCAGCCGGGGGAGGCACTGAAGCTTTCTTT. Translation gives CSVDPAGGGTEAFF. The V and J genes are TRBV29-1 and TRBJ1-1, with D possibly TRBD1 on 5 matching bases. This CDR3 is built from 14 residues. V was shortened by 3 bases and J by 4 bases, with 15 bases between the two germline ends. Germline V gene sequence: CDR1 SQVTM, CDR2 ANQGSEA.

In its sample, this clonotype was seen many times. This chain links TRBV9 with TRBJ1-1; tentative D call: TRBD1 (5 bases). Germline CDR1 is SGDLS and CDR2 is YYNGEE. V lost 1 base, J lost 7 bases, and 14 bases lay in between. This CDR3 spans 14 amino acids. CDR3 sequence (DNA): TGTGCCAGCAGCGTATCCGGGACCTCGGGTGAAGCTTTCTTT. Amino acids: CASSVSGTSGEAFF.

This clonotype was observed many times. The rearrangement joins TRBV20-1 to TRBJ1-1; D ambiguous. CDR1 is DFQATT and CDR2 is SNEGSKA in the germline V gene (reference sequence). V gave up 5 bases and J gave up 0 bases, with 10 bases separating them. The CDR3 covers 13 residues. CDR3 sequence (DNA): TGCAGTGCTCCCTGGACGGTGAACACTGAAGCTTTCTTT. Translation gives CSAPWTVNTEAFF.